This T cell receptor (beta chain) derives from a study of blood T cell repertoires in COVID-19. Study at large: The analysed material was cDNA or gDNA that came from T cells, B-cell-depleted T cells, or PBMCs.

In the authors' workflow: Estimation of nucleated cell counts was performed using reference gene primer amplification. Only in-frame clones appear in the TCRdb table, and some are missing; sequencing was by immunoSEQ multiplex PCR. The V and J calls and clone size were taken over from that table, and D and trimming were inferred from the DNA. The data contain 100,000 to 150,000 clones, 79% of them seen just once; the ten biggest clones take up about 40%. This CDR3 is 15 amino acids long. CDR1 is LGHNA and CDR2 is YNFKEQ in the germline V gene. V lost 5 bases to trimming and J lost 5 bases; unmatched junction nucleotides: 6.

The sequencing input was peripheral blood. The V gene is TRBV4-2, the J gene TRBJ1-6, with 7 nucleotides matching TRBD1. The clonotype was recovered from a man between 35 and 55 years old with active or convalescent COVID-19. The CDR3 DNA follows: TGTGCCAGCAGCACACAGGGGCGGGATAATTCACCCCTCCACTTT. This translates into CASSTQGRDNSPLHF.